This passage covers 32 T cell receptor beta chains from one sample sequenced in a study of CD8 T cells in Susac syndrome. cDNA came from around 0.54 to 1 ug RNA primed by random hexamers. TCRdb fed the immunoSEQ multiplex PCR reads into MiXCR, producing one record per CDR3 protein. Altogether under 550,000 distinct CDR3 sequences are present, more than 80% being singletons, with the ten largest covering about 0.1%. Sequencing was carried out using CD8+ T cells from PBMCs. Receptors originate from a human donor with multiple sclerosis.

The chain recombines TRBV6-5 with TRBJ2-7; D not certain. Trimming pared 2 bases from V and 6 bases from J, leaving 11 bases between. The V gene's germline CDR1 is MNHEY and CDR2 SVGAGI. This CDR3 has 13 residues. DNA for the CDR3: TGTGCCAGCAGTTACCTTGAGTCCGTCGAGCAGTACTTC. It codes for CASSYLESVEQYF.

This sequence joins TRBV10-3 and TRBJ2-7; 7 positions agree with TRBD2. Germline assignment: CDR1 ENHRY and CDR2 SYGVKD. The length of the CDR3 is 12 residues. Trimming removed 2 bases from V and 5 bases from J; junction bases left unmatched: 0. CDR3 sequence (DNA): TGTGCCATCAGTGAGGGGGGGGACGAGCAGTACTTC. As protein: CAISEGGDEQYF.

The chain carries TRBV12-3 or TRBV12-4 and TRBJ2-1; 8 positions agree with TRBD2. The CDR3 is 16 amino acids. With 5 bases clipped from V and 6 bases from J, the junction kept 12 bases outside the gene matches. The CDR3 sequence is CASSGDREGAANEQFF. The CDR3 coding sequence is TGTGCCAGCAGTGGGGATCGGGAGGGTGCGGCCAATGAGCAGTTCTTC.

On this clonotype: This likely comes from a read error, as the CDR3 has no conserved phenylalanine or tryptophan at its end. This sequence joins TRBV12-3 or TRBV12-4 and TRBJ2-1; 7 bases match TRBD2. Losses at the gene ends were 1 base for V and 7 bases for J; bases not matched to a gene: 4. The CDR3 is 14 amino acids. The CDR3 bases are TGTGCCAGCAGTTTAGAGCGGGGCTTTAATGAGCAGTTCGTC. This encodes CASSLERGFNEQFV.

This chain links TRBV28 with TRBJ2-2; D not resolved. In germline, CDR1 is MDHEN, CDR2 SYDVKM. There are 12 residues in the CDR3. V gave up 6 bases and J gave up 7 bases, with 9 bases separating them. The DNA of the CDR3 is TGTGCCAGCAGGAAGGGTGGCGGGGAGCTGTTTTTT. Translation: CASRKGGGELFF. Full variable domain (rest looked up from reference TRBV28 and TRBJ2-2): DVKVTQSSRYLVKRTGEKVFLECVQDMDHENMFWYRQDPGLGLRLIYFSYDVKMKEKGDIPEGYSVSREKKERFSLILESASTNQTSMYLCASRKGGGELFFGEGSRLTVL.

The table lists this clonotype with a few counts. The chain carries TRBV28 and TRBJ1-2; TRBD1 matches 7 bases. CDR3 size: 13 residues. The germline V gene encodes CDR1 MDHEN and CDR2 SYDVKM. V gave up 4 bases and J gave up 2 bases; unmatched junction bases: 1. The CDR3: CASSSTGNYGYTF. In DNA, the CDR3 is TGTGCCAGCAGTTCGACAGGGAACTATGGCTACACCTTC.

The chain is built from TRBV6-6 and TRBJ1-2, with D unresolved. The V end lost 2 bases, the J end lost 6 bases, and 4 bases lay between the germline ends. This CDR3 has 11 residues. The V gene's germline CDR1 is MNHNY and CDR2 SVGAGI (reference sequence). The CDR3 protein is CASSYEDGYTF. The CDR3 coding sequence is TGTGCCAGCAGTTACGAGGATGGCTACACCTTC.

The CDR3 region has the DNA TGTGCCAGCAGCTTACCGCCGGAGGATGAGCAGTTCTTC. Translating gives CASSLPPEDEQFF. The chain carries TRBV7-2 and TRBJ2-1; D might be TRBD2 (5 bases). Germline assignment: CDR1 SGHTA and CDR2 FQGNSA. The CDR3 consists of 13 residues. The V gene lost 2 bases and the J gene lost 8 bases, with 10 bases spanning the gap.

The rearrangement joins TRBV30 to TRBJ1-1, with 7 bases that match TRBD1. The CDR3 has 15 residues. The germline gives CDR1 GTSNPN, CDR2 SVGIG (reference sequence). V lost 0 bases, J lost 1 base, and 5 bases stayed unmatched. Here the CDR3 reads CAWSVFRGGNTEAFF. The DNA of the CDR3 is TGTGCCTGGAGTGTATTCAGGGGGGGGAACACTGAAGCTTTCTTT.

This chain joins TRBV28 and TRBJ2-1, with a tentative D call TRBD1 (6 bases). Germline V gene sequence: CDR1 MDHEN, CDR2 SYDVKM. V was cut by 7 bases and J by 2 bases, with 6 bases left in between. The CDR3 runs 12 residues. The CDR3 protein is CASTGAYNEQFF. The CDR3 coding sequence is TGTGCCAGCACAGGGGCCTACAATGAGCAGTTCTTC.

The rearrangement joins TRBV12-3 or TRBV12-4 to TRBJ2-2; D is unresolved. Trimming took off 6 bases at V and 2 bases at J, with 10 bases between the two ends. This CDR3 comprises 14 residues. CDR3 coding DNA: TGTGCCAGCAGACCCGACGTAAACACCGGGGAGCTGTTTTTT. It codes for CASRPDVNTGELFF.

The chain has TRBV28 and TRBJ1-1; D may be TRBD1 (6 bases). From germline, CDR1 is MDHEN and CDR2 SYDVKM. The CDR3 loop spans 15 amino acids. V was pared by 5 bases and J by 1 base, with 14 bases between. This CDR3 reads CASSLRDTSNTEAFF. DNA of the CDR3: TGTGCCAGCAGTCTACGGGACACGTCGAACACTGAAGCTTTCTTT.

The rearrangement uses TRBV10-3 and TRBJ2-7, with 8 bases that match TRBD2. The germline CDR1 and CDR2 sequences are ENHRY and SYGVKD. The CDR3 loop spans 15 amino acids. V shed 3 bases, J shed 2 bases, and the junction held 6 bases outside the gene matches. The CDR3 reads CAISDSSGLTYEQYF. The DNA of the CDR3 is TGTGCCATCAGTGACTCTAGCGGGTTAACCTACGAGCAGTACTTC.

The chain links TRBV11-2 to TRBJ2-1; TRBD2 matches 9 bases. The V segment lost 5 bases and the J segment 2 bases; nucleotides outside the gene matches: 7. In germline, CDR1 is SGHAT, CDR2 FQNNGV. This CDR3 has 16 residues. The CDR3 sequence: CASSSIAGVAYNEQFF. The CDR3 DNA reads as TGTGCCAGCAGCAGTATAGCGGGGGTAGCCTACAATGAGCAGTTCTTC.

This chain links TRBV2 with TRBJ2-7; 7 positions agree with TRBD2. The germline gives CDR1 SNHLY, CDR2 FYNNEI. V was clipped by 7 bases and J by 3 bases; unmatched bases: 9. CDR3 size: 14 residues. As DNA, the CDR3 is TGTGCCAGCATCGGGCTAGCGGAAAACTACGAGCAGTACTTC. It specifies CASIGLAENYEQYF.

The V and J genes are TRBV29-1 and TRBJ2-1, with D tentatively TRBD2 (6 bases). The V gene lost 5 bases and the J gene lost 7 bases, with 18 bases spanning the gap. This CDR3 comprises 14 residues. The V gene's germline CDR1 is SQVTM and CDR2 ANQGSEA. Here the CDR3 reads CSVHGGEVGNEQFF. The CDR3 DNA is TGCAGCGTTCATGGCGGGGAGGTGGGAAATGAGCAGTTCTTC.

V usage is TRBV29-1 and J usage is TRBJ2-1; 13 bases align to TRBD2. Germline V gene sequence: CDR1 SQVTM, CDR2 ANQGSEA. V lost 4 bases to trimming and J lost 8 bases; unmatched junction nucleotides: 5. The CDR3 runs 14 residues. Written as DNA, the CDR3 is TGCAGCGTTGGGACTAGCGGGAGTAGCGATGAGCAGTTCTTC. The encoded protein is CSVGTSGSSDEQFF.

This chain links TRBV3-1 with TRBJ2-5, with D possibly being TRBD2 (5 bases). V was cut by 3 bases and J by 3 bases, with 14 bases left in between. Germline V gene sequence: CDR1 LGHDT, CDR2 YNNKEL (reference sequence). The CDR3 contains 15 residues. CDR3 amino acids: CASSQTNGVKETQYF. CDR3 coding DNA: TGTGCCAGCAGCCAGACTAATGGGGTCAAAGAGACCCAGTACTTC.

The V gene is TRBV6-1, the J gene TRBJ1-2; D perhaps matches TRBD1 (5 bases). The CDR3 runs 16 residues. V gave up 5 bases and J gave up 3 bases, with 19 bases separating them. Germline CDR1 and CDR2: MNHNS and SASEGT. The CDR3 DNA reads as TGTGCCAGCAGTCCGTATGAAGGACATTCTGACTATGGCTACACCTTC. As protein: CASSPYEGHSDYGYTF.

V is TRBV24-1 and J is TRBJ2-3; 9 bases align to TRBD2. The CDR3 contains 16 residues. Germline loops: CDR1 KGHDR, CDR2 SFDVKD. Trimming removed 5 bases from V and 0 bases from J; junction bases left unmatched: 5. The DNA of the CDR3 is TGTGCCACCAGTGGGGCTAGCGGGGTCAGCACAGATACGCAGTATTTT. It encodes CATSGASGVSTDTQYF.

This chain uses TRBV29-1 with TRBJ2-7, with a weak D call TRBD1 (5 bases). The ends were cut back, 5 bases at V and 2 bases at J, with 13 bases in the middle. The CDR3 loop spans 13 amino acids. Germline V gene sequence: CDR1 SQVTM, CDR2 ANQGSEA. The CDR3 spells CSVLWTSAYEQYF. CDR3 nucleotide sequence: TGCAGCGTTTTATGGACATCAGCCTACGAGCAGTACTTC.

The genes are TRBV5-1 and TRBJ2-1; D is uncertain. V gave up 2 bases and J gave up 5 bases, with 11 bases separating them. The CDR3 runs to 14 residues. CDR1 is SGHRS and CDR2 is YFSETQ in the germline V gene. This CDR3 is CASSLDNPNNEQFF. The CDR3 DNA reads as TGCGCCAGCAGCTTAGACAATCCAAACAATGAGCAGTTCTTC.

In nucleotides, the CDR3 is TGTGCCAGCAGTTTAGTGTTCCTAGCGGGTTTTGACGAGCAGTACTTC. Protein product: CASSLVFLAGFDEQYF. The chain combines TRBV27 with TRBJ2-7; 8 bases are a match to TRBD2. This CDR3 has 16 amino acids. V shed 2 bases and J 5 bases; nucleotides not matched to a gene: 11. The germline gives CDR1 MNHEY, CDR2 SMNVEV (reference sequence).

This clonotype came up a few times. This chain uses TRBV20-1 with TRBJ2-7; a weak D match, TRBD2 (6 bases). Germline loops: CDR1 DFQATT, CDR2 SNEGSKA (reference sequence). CDR3 length: 14 amino acids. Trimming removed 3 bases at V and 2 bases at J, with 14 bases between. The CDR3 DNA reads as TGCAGTGCTAGTGTTGGCGGGAAGCCCTACGAGCAGTACTTC. Translating gives CSASVGGKPYEQYF.

This clonotype was found a few times. This chain links TRBV9 with TRBJ2-7, with D possibly matching TRBD1 (8 bases). Per germline, CDR1 SGDLS and CDR2 YYNGEE. This CDR3 has 14 residues. Trimming cost V 3 bases and J 4 bases, with 14 bases left between them. The chain's CDR3 is CASSGGQGGYEQYF. The CDR3 bases are TGTGCCAGCAGCGGCGGACAGGGAGGGTACGAGCAGTACTTC.

The CDR3 DNA reads TGTGCCAGCAGTGGCGTAGCGGTTGGTGGGGACAATGAGCAGTTCTTC. It translates to CASSGVAVGGDNEQFF. This rearrangement joins TRBV12-3 or TRBV12-4 to TRBJ2-1; TRBD2 is a possible D gene (6 bases). The CDR3 is made up of 16 amino acids. Between the trimmed V and J ends, which lost 5 bases and 5 bases, there was a span of 19 bases.

The genes are TRBV3-1 and TRBJ1-1, with 8 bases aligning to TRBD1. V was clipped by 3 bases and J by 1 base; unmatched bases: 4. The CDR3 contains 15 residues. Germline loops: CDR1 LGHDT, CDR2 YNNKEL (reference sequence). The DNA for the CDR3 is TGTGCCAGCAGCCAGACAGGGGAGGGGAACACTGAAGCTTTCTTT. Amino acid sequence: CASSQTGEGNTEAFF.

V gene TRBV5-1 combines with J gene TRBJ2-1; 8 bases are a match to TRBD1. V lost 5 bases, J lost 5 bases, and 3 bases stayed unmatched. The CDR3 spans 13 residues. The V gene's germline CDR1 is SGHRS and CDR2 YFSETQ. The CDR3 DNA reads TGCGCCAGCAGACAGGGGGTCGACAATGAGCAGTTCTTC. Encoded protein: CASRQGVDNEQFF. The variable domain in full, with the rest retrieved from reference TRBV5-1 and TRBJ2-1, is KAGVTQTPRYLIKTRGQQVTLSCSPISGHRSVSWYQQTPGQGLQFLFEYFSETQRNKGNFPGRFSGRQFSNSRSEMNVSTLELGDSALYLCASRQGVDNEQFFGPGTRLTVL.

The V gene is TRBV28, the J gene TRBJ2-7; D may match TRBD1 or TRBD2 (5 bases each). Trimming removed 4 bases at V and 3 bases at J, with 22 bases between. The CDR3 is 17 amino acids. Germline V gene data show CDR1 as MDHEN and CDR2 as SYDVKM. For the CDR3, the DNA is TGTGCCAGCAGTTCCGGGACCGATCTGATGGGGATCTACGAGCAGTACTTC. Amino acid sequence: CASSSGTDLMGIYEQYF.

The chain joins TRBV7-8 to TRBJ2-5; D is possibly TRBD1 or TRBD2 (6 bases each). This CDR3 contains 15 residues. Germline CDR1 reads SGHVS; CDR2 reads FQNEAQ. V lost 5 bases to trimming and J lost 1 base, with 14 bases between them. CDR3 residues: CASSPQGRGQETQYF. CDR3 DNA sequence: TGTGCCAGCAGCCCTCAGGGGCGGGGCCAAGAGACCCAGTACTTC.

The gene calls are TRBV6-2 or TRBV6-3 and TRBJ2-2; the match to TRBD2 covers 7 bases. Germline-derived CDR1 and CDR2 are MNHEY and SVGEGT. This CDR3 is built from 17 residues. J lost 1 base, V lost 1 base, and 6 bases had no gene match. CDR3 sequence: CASSYLRTRENTGELFF. The CDR3 coding sequence is TGTGCCAGCAGTTACTTAAGGACTAGGGAGAACACCGGGGAGCTGTTTTTT.

The J gene is TRBJ2-1, the V gene TRBV7-9, with unresolved D. The CDR3 has 16 residues. Germline V gives CDR1 SEHNR, CDR2 FQNEAQ (reference sequence). The V end lost 4 bases, the J end lost 0 bases, and 13 bases lay between the germline ends. The CDR3 coding sequence is TGTGCCAGCAGCTCAACAGTTCCCAGCTCCTACAATGAGCAGTTCTTC. Its protein product is CASSSTVPSSYNEQFF.